The rows below give T cell receptor beta chains drawn from one sample of a study of T cells in Graves' hyperthyroidism and ophthalmopathy. TCRdb analysed the multiplex PCR reads with MiXCR anew, one entry per CDR3 protein. The sample yields roughly 240,000 distinct CDR3 sequences, roughly a quarter seen once. The sequenced material came from blood. All receptors come from a woman between 35 and 50 years old with Graves' ophthalmopathy. The CDR3 runs from the conserved cysteine through the conserved F or W. Fields, in order: V gene, D gene, clone size, J gene, CDR3 DNA, CDR3 protein. A D gene is named only where the DNA matches it firmly. Only part of the rows carry a size: once, few, many, or a class if the clone is expanded.

V gene: TRBV7-2
D gene: TRBD2
clone size: many
J gene: TRBJ2-3
CDR3 DNA: TGTGCCAGCAGCTTATACGGGAGGGTCACAGATACGCAGTATTTT
CDR3 protein: CASSLYGRVTDTQYF

V gene: TRBV9
D gene: .
clone size: many
J gene: TRBJ2-5
CDR3 DNA: TGTGCCAGCAGCACCCGGGACCGTGAGACCCAGTACTTC
CDR3 protein: CASSTRDRETQYF

V gene: TRBV28
D gene: .
clone size: .
J gene: TRBJ2-5
CDR3 DNA: TGTGCCAGCAGCCCCTCCGGGGGGCAAGAAGAGACCCAGTACTTC
CDR3 protein: CASSPSGGQEETQYF

V gene: TRBV19
D gene: .
clone size: once
J gene: TRBJ2-7
CDR3 DNA: TGTGCCAGTAGTATCTCGGGGTTCATATTCGAGCAGTACTTC
CDR3 protein: CASSISGFIFEQYF

V gene: TRBV28
D gene: .
clone size: many
J gene: TRBJ2-7
CDR3 DNA: TGTGCCAGCAGTGACTACTCCTACGAGCAGTACTTC
CDR3 protein: CASSDYSYEQYF

V gene: TRBV27
D gene: TRBD1
clone size: many
J gene: TRBJ1-2
CDR3 DNA: TGTGCCAGCAGTGCGGACAGGGAAGAGAGCGGCTATGGCTACACCTTC
CDR3 protein: CASSADREESGYGYTF

V gene: TRBV18
D gene: .
clone size: .
J gene: TRBJ2-7
CDR3 DNA: TGTGCTAGCTCGCCGGGGACGTCCACCTACGAGCAGTACTTC
CDR3 protein: CASSPGTSTYEQYF

V gene: TRBV18
D gene: TRBD1
clone size: many
J gene: TRBJ2-7
CDR3 DNA: TGTGCCAGCAGCCCCCGGACAGGGGACTACGAGCAGTACTTC
CDR3 protein: CASSPRTGDYEQYF

V gene: TRBV6-5
D gene: .
clone size: many
J gene: TRBJ1-5
CDR3 DNA: TGTGCCAGCAGTTACTCGAAAGGGTATCAGCCCCAGCATTTT
CDR3 protein: CASSYSKGYQPQHF

V gene: TRBV28
D gene: TRBD1
clone size: once
J gene: TRBJ2-5
CDR3 DNA: TGTGCCAGCAGTTTACTCCGGACAGGGCTTCAAGAGACCCAGTACTTC
CDR3 protein: CASSLLRTGLQETQYF

V gene: TRBV30
D gene: .
clone size: .
J gene: TRBJ1-1
CDR3 DNA: TGTGCCTGGAGTCATCTCGGACGAGCCCTATCGAACACTGAAGCTTTCTTT
CDR3 protein: CAWSHLGRALSNTEAFF

V gene: TRBV4-1
D gene: TRBD2
clone size: many
J gene: TRBJ2-7
CDR3 DNA: TGCGCCAGCAGCCAACCCGGACTAGCGGACCTCGAGCAGTACTTC
CDR3 protein: CASSQPGLADLEQYF

V gene: TRBV28
D gene: .
clone size: .
J gene: TRBJ2-2
CDR3 DNA: TGTGCCATCAAAGCCGGACACTCGGACACCGGGGAGCTGTTTTTT
CDR3 protein: CAIKAGHSDTGELFF

V gene: TRBV7-2
D gene: .
clone size: .
J gene: TRBJ1-2
CDR3 DNA: TGTGCCAGCAGCATGCAGCCCGAAGGGACGGGCGACTTC
CDR3 protein: CASSMQPEGTGDF

V gene: TRBV9
D gene: .
clone size: many
J gene: TRBJ2-7
CDR3 DNA: TGTGCCAGCAGCGCGGGCCTCAGTAACGAGCAGTACTTC
CDR3 protein: CASSAGLSNEQYF

V gene: TRBV30
D gene: .
clone size: many
J gene: TRBJ1-3
CDR3 DNA: TGTGCCTGGAGTCCACTGACCGAACCTTCTGGAAACACCATATATTTT
CDR3 protein: CAWSPLTEPSGNTIYF

V gene: TRBV6-5
D gene: .
clone size: many
J gene: TRBJ1-5
CDR3 DNA: TGTGCCAGCAGTTACTCGGAGCTTGGGTATCAGCCCCAGCATTTT
CDR3 protein: CASSYSELGYQPQHF

V gene: TRBV6-2/TRBV6-3
D gene: .
clone size: many
J gene: TRBJ2-7
CDR3 DNA: TGTGCCAGCAGTTACCGACCGAGCTACGAGCAGTACTTC
CDR3 protein: CASSYRPSYEQYF

V gene: TRBV27
D gene: .
clone size: .
J gene: TRBJ2-7
CDR3 DNA: TGTGCCAGCAGTCCGCTACAGGGAGGGCAGTACTTC
CDR3 protein: CASSPLQGGQYF

V gene: TRBV10-3
D gene: .
clone size: .
J gene: TRBJ2-7
CDR3 DNA: TGTGCCATCGCTTTAGTCAGCGGGGAGCAGTACTTC
CDR3 protein: CAIALVSGEQYF

V gene: TRBV6-1
D gene: .
clone size: many
J gene: TRBJ1-1
CDR3 DNA: TGTGCCAGCACCGACCCGGGGGGCGAAACTGAAGCTTTCTTT
CDR3 protein: CASTDPGGETEAFF

V gene: TRBV28
D gene: .
clone size: many
J gene: TRBJ1-6
CDR3 DNA: TGTGCCAGCAGCACCTCTATGACTGCCACCTATAATTCACCCCTCCACTTT
CDR3 protein: CASSTSMTATYNSPLHF

V gene: TRBV5-1
D gene: TRBD2
clone size: .
J gene: TRBJ2-5
CDR3 DNA: TGCGCCAGCAGCCCTATCGCGGGAGGGCAAGAGACCGAGTACTTC
CDR3 protein: CASSPIAGGQETEYF

V gene: TRBV7-3
D gene: .
clone size: many
J gene: TRBJ2-2
CDR3 DNA: TGTGCCAGCAGCTTGAATAGGAACGGGGAGCTGTTTTTT
CDR3 protein: CASSLNRNGELFF

V gene: TRBV4-1
D gene: TRBD1
clone size: many
J gene: TRBJ2-7
CDR3 DNA: TGCGCCAGCAGCCAAGAACCCCTGACAGGGTTCTACGAGCAGTACTTC
CDR3 protein: CASSQEPLTGFYEQYF

V gene: TRBV10-3
D gene: .
clone size: .
J gene: TRBJ2-2
CDR3 DNA: TGTGCCATCAGTGAACGGCTAGCCGCGAACACCGGGGAGCTGTTTTTT
CDR3 protein: CAISERLAANTGELFF

V gene: TRBV18
D gene: .
clone size: many
J gene: TRBJ2-7
CDR3 DNA: TGTGCCAGCTCCCAACGGTATACCTACGAGCAGTACTTC
CDR3 protein: CASSQRYTYEQYF

V gene: TRBV19
D gene: .
clone size: many
J gene: TRBJ1-1
CDR3 DNA: TGTGCCTCTACTGGGGGGGCGAACACTGAAGCTTTCTTT
CDR3 protein: CASTGGANTEAFF

V gene: TRBV7-8
D gene: .
clone size: many
J gene: TRBJ1-2
CDR3 DNA: TGTGCCAGCAGCCCAAGGCAGGGTGAGCTTGGGAATGGCTACACCTTC
CDR3 protein: CASSPRQGELGNGYTF

V gene: TRBV15
D gene: TRBD2
clone size: .
J gene: TRBJ2-2
CDR3 DNA: TGTGCCACCAGCAGAGATCCACTAGCGAGACCCAACACCGGGGAGCTGTTTTTT
CDR3 protein: CATSRDPLARPNTGELFF

V gene: TRBV6-1
D gene: TRBD2
clone size: .
J gene: TRBJ2-5
CDR3 DNA: TGTGCCAGCAGTGAGTTCGTGCGGGGGTACCAAGAGACCCAGTACTTC
CDR3 protein: CASSEFVRGYQETQYF

V gene: TRBV10-1
D gene: .
clone size: many
J gene: TRBJ1-2
CDR3 DNA: TGCGCCAGCAGCCCCGACGGGAACTATGGCTACACCTTC
CDR3 protein: CASSPDGNYGYTF

V gene: TRBV12-3/TRBV12-4
D gene: .
clone size: many
J gene: TRBJ2-7
CDR3 DNA: TGTGCCAGCAGTTTCCAGGACATTGGCTACGAGCAGTACTTC
CDR3 protein: CASSFQDIGYEQYF

V gene: TRBV27
D gene: TRBD1
clone size: .
J gene: TRBJ2-7
CDR3 DNA: TGTGCCAGCAGTGTCCGACCGGGACAGGGGATGCGCGAGCAGTACTTC
CDR3 protein: CASSVRPGQGMREQYF

V gene: TRBV9
D gene: .
clone size: many
J gene: TRBJ2-2
CDR3 DNA: TGTGCCAGCAGCGTAGTAGAAGGGGAGCTGTTTTTT
CDR3 protein: CASSVVEGELFF

V gene: TRBV28
D gene: .
clone size: many
J gene: TRBJ2-7
CDR3 DNA: TGTGCCAGCCGCAAGGAATTATACGAGCAGTACTTC
CDR3 protein: CASRKELYEQYF

V gene: TRBV4-2
D gene: .
clone size: .
J gene: TRBJ2-3
CDR3 DNA: TGTGCCAGCAGCCAAGCAGGAGCGAGATCCACAGATACGCAGTATTTT
CDR3 protein: CASSQAGARSTDTQYF

V gene: TRBV28
D gene: .
clone size: many
J gene: TRBJ2-2
CDR3 DNA: TGTGCCAGCAGCCGGCGGAACACCGGGGAGCTGTTTTTT
CDR3 protein: CASSRRNTGELFF

V gene: TRBV11-2
D gene: .
clone size: .
J gene: TRBJ2-5
CDR3 DNA: TGTGCCAGCACGGCAGGGGTTCTTAGGACCCAGTACTTC
CDR3 protein: CASTAGVLRTQYF

V gene: TRBV4-2
D gene: .
clone size: many
J gene: TRBJ2-7
CDR3 DNA: TGTGCCAGCAGCCAAGATAAAACTAACGGGATATACGAGCAGTACTTC
CDR3 protein: CASSQDKTNGIYEQYF

V gene: TRBV12-3/TRBV12-4
D gene: TRBD1
clone size: .
J gene: TRBJ1-1
CDR3 DNA: TGTGCCAGCAGCGAGACAGGGCTCATGAGCACTGAAGCTTTCTTT
CDR3 protein: CASSETGLMSTEAFF

V gene: TRBV5-6
D gene: .
clone size: many
J gene: TRBJ1-2
CDR3 DNA: TGTGCCAGCAGCTCAGGGGAGGGCATCCGACGCACCTTC
CDR3 protein: CASSSGEGIRRTF

V gene: TRBV6-1
D gene: .
clone size: many
J gene: TRBJ2-2
CDR3 DNA: TGTGCCAGCAGACCAGAGACAAACACCGGGGAGCTGTTTTTT
CDR3 protein: CASRPETNTGELFF

V gene: TRBV20-1
D gene: .
clone size: many
J gene: TRBJ1-3
CDR3 DNA: TGCAGTGCTAGAGGACAGCTGAGCTCTGGAAACACCATATATTTT
CDR3 protein: CSARGQLSSGNTIYF

V gene: TRBV6-1
D gene: .
clone size: .
J gene: TRBJ2-7
CDR3 DNA: TGTGCCAGCAGGAGAGGGTATGGTTACGAGCAGTACTTC
CDR3 protein: CASRRGYGYEQYF

V gene: TRBV25-1
D gene: .
clone size: many
J gene: TRBJ2-7
CDR3 DNA: TGTGCCAGCAGTGTACCTGGGGGCCCCTACGAGCAGTACTTC
CDR3 protein: CASSVPGGPYEQYF

V gene: TRBV20-1
D gene: TRBD1
clone size: .
J gene: TRBJ1-2
CDR3 DNA: TGCAGTGCTGGGACAGGCGACAATGGCTACACCTTC
CDR3 protein: CSAGTGDNGYTF

V gene: TRBV30
D gene: .
clone size: few
J gene: TRBJ1-1
CDR3 DNA: TGTGCCTGGAGGGACAGACTTGACACTGAAGCTTTCTTT
CDR3 protein: CAWRDRLDTEAFF

V gene: TRBV5-4
D gene: .
clone size: few
J gene: TRBJ2-2
CDR3 DNA: TGTGCCAGCAGCTTTGCCTTAAGTCCCGGGGACGGGGGCCCTACCGGGGAGCTGTTTTTT
CDR3 protein: CASSFALSPGDGGPTGELFF

V gene: TRBV6-1
D gene: TRBD2
clone size: .
J gene: TRBJ2-7
CDR3 DNA: TGTGCCACCGGGAGACTAGCGGAGTCCTACGAGCAGTACTTC
CDR3 protein: CATGRLAESYEQYF